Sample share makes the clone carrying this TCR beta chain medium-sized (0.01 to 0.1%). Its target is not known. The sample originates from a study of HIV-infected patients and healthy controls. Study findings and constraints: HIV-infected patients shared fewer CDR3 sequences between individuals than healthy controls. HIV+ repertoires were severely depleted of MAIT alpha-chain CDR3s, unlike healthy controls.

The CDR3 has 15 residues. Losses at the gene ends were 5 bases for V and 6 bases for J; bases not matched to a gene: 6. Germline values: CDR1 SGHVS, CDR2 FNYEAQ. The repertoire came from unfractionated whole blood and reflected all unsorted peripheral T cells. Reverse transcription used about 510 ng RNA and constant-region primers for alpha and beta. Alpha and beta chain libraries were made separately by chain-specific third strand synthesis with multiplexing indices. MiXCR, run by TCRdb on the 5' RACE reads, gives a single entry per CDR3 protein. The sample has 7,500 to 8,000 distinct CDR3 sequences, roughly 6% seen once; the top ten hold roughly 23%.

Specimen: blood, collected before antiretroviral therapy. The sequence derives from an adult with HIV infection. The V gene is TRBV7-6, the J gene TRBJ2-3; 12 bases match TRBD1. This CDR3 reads CASSIGTGGLDTQYF. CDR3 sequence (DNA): TGTGCCAGCAGCATCGGGACAGGGGGCCTGGATACGCAGTATTTT.